This is a list of T cell receptor beta chains from one sample in a study of blood T cell repertoires in COVID-19. The table came from immunoSEQ multiplex PCR; TCRdb's copy has only in-frame clones and leaves some out. The sample shows about 110,000 clones, around 83% of them seen only once. The sample comprised peripheral blood. The receptors here all came from a man between 65 and 85 years old with acute or convalescent COVID-19. CDR3s include the opening cysteine and the closing phenylalanine or tryptophan. The order of the fields is clone size, V gene, D gene, J gene, CDR3 protein, CDR3 DNA. The D gene is left open where the match is weak. Expanded clones get a size class; other rows say once, few or many, or leave the size out.

clone_size: few
v_call: TRBV7-8
d_call: -
j_call: TRBJ2-7
cdr3_aa: CASSLEARPFYEQYF
cdr3_nt: TGTGCCAGCAGCTTAGAAGCGCGGCCGTTCTACGAGCAGTACTTC

clone_size: -
v_call: TRBV10-3
d_call: TRBD2
j_call: TRBJ2-3
cdr3_aa: CAISESSGGDGTDTQYF
cdr3_nt: TGTGCCATCAGTGAGTCGTCCGGGGGGGATGGCACAGATACGCAGTATTTT

clone_size: -
v_call: TRBV5-1
d_call: -
j_call: TRBJ1-2
cdr3_aa: CASSFETGANYGYTF
cdr3_nt: TGCGCCAGCAGCTTCGAGACGGGAGCTAACTATGGCTACACCTTC

clone_size: -
v_call: TRBV5-4
d_call: TRBD1
j_call: TRBJ2-1
cdr3_aa: CASSLGGGQGLREQFF
cdr3_nt: TGTGCCAGCAGCTTGGGGGGGGGACAGGGCCTTAGGGAGCAGTTCTTC

clone_size: once
v_call: TRBV9
d_call: TRBD1
j_call: TRBJ1-4
cdr3_aa: CASSVSTGGSEKLFF
cdr3_nt: TGTGCCAGCAGCGTATCTACAGGGGGCTCTGAAAAACTGTTTTTT

clone_size: -
v_call: TRBV7-2
d_call: -
j_call: TRBJ1-5
cdr3_aa: CASSLGAGIGQPQHF
cdr3_nt: TGTGCCAGCAGCTTAGGGGCAGGGATCGGTCAGCCCCAGCATTTT

clone_size: -
v_call: TRBV5-1
d_call: -
j_call: TRBJ2-1
cdr3_aa: CASSLTGSAYNEQFF
cdr3_nt: TGCGCCAGCAGCTTAACAGGGAGCGCCTACAATGAGCAGTTCTTC

clone_size: -
v_call: TRBV9
d_call: TRBD1
j_call: TRBJ2-2
cdr3_aa: CASSVAVQGATGELFF
cdr3_nt: TGTGCCAGCAGCGTAGCAGTTCAGGGGGCGACCGGGGAGCTGTTTTTT

clone_size: -
v_call: TRBV5-1
d_call: TRBD2
j_call: TRBJ2-2
cdr3_aa: CASSFLAGGNTGELFF
cdr3_nt: TGCGCCAGCAGCTTCCTAGCGGGGGGGAACACCGGGGAGCTGTTTTTT

clone_size: -
v_call: TRBV5-1
d_call: TRBD2
j_call: TRBJ2-5
cdr3_aa: CASSLVTSAYQETQYF
cdr3_nt: TGCGCCAGCAGCTTGGTGACTAGCGCATACCAAGAGACCCAGTACTTC

clone_size: -
v_call: TRBV5-1
d_call: TRBD1
j_call: TRBJ2-5
cdr3_aa: CASSPGQGVTQETQYF
cdr3_nt: TGCGCCAGCAGCCCGGGACAGGGGGTGACCCAAGAGACCCAGTACTTC

clone_size: -
v_call: TRBV19
d_call: -
j_call: TRBJ1-6
cdr3_aa: CASGRGNNSPLHF
cdr3_nt: TGTGCCAGTGGAAGGGGTAATAATTCACCCCTCCACTTT